This TCR beta chain derives from a study of spatial heterogeneity in lung cancer. Study information: Each unique TCR and UMI combination was seen more than ten times on average in raw reads.

This clonotype qualifies as large. The size of this beta chain means little, since it is a stray read in a library made for alpha chains. Time point denoted: sample taken at primary tumor resection. The approximately 67 donors had untreated early-stage non-small cell lung cancer. In each case, whole RNA from tumor, nontumor lung or frozen PBMC was sequenced unsorted. The V end was cut by 3 bases, the J end by 2 bases, with 11 bases between. The CDR3 loop spans 13 amino acids. CDR1 and CDR2 from the germline V gene are DFQATT and SNEGSKA (reference sequence). Individually, TCR cDNA molecules were each labelled with a unique molecular identifier. MiXCR was run by TCRdb on the 5' RACE reads, yielding one entry per CDR3 protein. Seen here are over 1,000 distinct CDR3 sequences, approximately 12% observed once, and the top ten hold 9.5% to 13%.

The receptor comes from a female donor with early-stage non-small cell lung cancer. The rearrangement uses TRBV20-1 and TRBJ2-7; D is possibly TRBD2 (6 bases). The material sequenced was normal lung tissue next to the tumor, taken at surgery. Here the CDR3 reads CSASRGETYEQYF. In DNA form, the CDR3 reads TGCAGTGCTAGTCGCGGGGAGACCTACGAGCAGTACTTC.